These 24 T cell receptor beta chains came from one sample sequenced in a study of CD4 T cells in relation to SARS-CoV-2 and coronaviruses. These receptors lack a known antigen. Assay used: immunoSEQ multiplex PCR; TCRdb lists only in-frame clones, some missing. The profile covers roughly 45,000 clones, with around 79% appearing a single time and more than 1.3% taken by the ten largest. Source material: naive CD4+ T cells from PBMCs, cultured in vitro. Regarding subset: naive CD4+ T cells isolated by negative enrichment. The receptor source for this set is an adult with COVID-19.

The V gene is TRBV18, the J gene TRBJ2-3; possibly TRBD2 for D (6 bases). Looked up from germline, CDR1 is KGHSH and CDR2 is LQKENI. This CDR3 spans 16 amino acids. Trimming removed 2 bases from V and 5 bases from J, with 17 bases in between. This CDR3 reads CASSPIAGGTVDTQYF. The CDR3, as DNA: TGTGCCAGCTCACCAATTGCCGGCGGGACTGTAGATACGCAGTATTTT.

This sequence joins TRBV19 and TRBJ2-7; TRBD2 aligns across 8 bases. CDR3 length equals 15 residues. The V and J ends lost 5 bases and 4 bases, in that order; junction bases with no gene match: 10. The V gene's germline CDR1 is LNHDA and CDR2 SQIVND (reference sequence). The CDR3 is CASSLGLAGMYEQYF. CDR3 nucleotides: TGTGCCAGTAGTCTCGGACTAGCAGGGATGTACGAGCAGTACTTC.

V and J are TRBV28 and TRBJ1-5; a weak D match, TRBD1 (5 bases). This CDR3 contains 18 residues. Trimming pared 7 bases from V and 0 bases from J, leaving 22 bases between. Per germline, CDR1 MDHEN and CDR2 SYDVKM. CDR3 bases: TGTGCCAGCAACGGACGCGATACAGGCCGATATAGCAATCAGCCCCAGCATTTT. Translation: CASNGRDTGRYSNQPQHF.

The chain combines TRBV24-1 with TRBJ2-3; 8 bases match TRBD1. The germline CDR1 and CDR2 sequences are KGHDR and SFDVKD. J was trimmed by 1 base and V by 2 bases; bases with no gene match: 7. The CDR3 is made up of 17 amino acids. The CDR3 DNA is TGTGCCACCAGTGATTCGATCGGGACAGGAGGCACAGATACGCAGTATTTT. This encodes CATSDSIGTGGTDTQYF.

This chain links TRBV4-2 with TRBJ2-2; 7 positions agree with TRBD2. V was clipped by 0 bases and J by 8 bases; unmatched bases: 12. This CDR3 region has 17 residues. Germline-derived CDR1 and CDR2 are LGHNA and YNFKEQ. CDR3 residues: CASSQDTSGTHWGELFF. For the CDR3, the DNA is TGTGCCAGCAGCCAAGATACGAGCGGGACGCACTGGGGGGAGCTGTTTTTT.

The rearrangement joins TRBV19 to TRBJ2-7, with 9 bases matching TRBD1. The junction had 2 bases not matched to a gene; V was cut back by 3 bases and J by 2 bases. In germline, CDR1 is LNHDA, CDR2 SQIVND (reference sequence). CDR3 length: 14 amino acids. CDR3 sequence: CASSIGTGPYEQYF. The CDR3 DNA reads TGTGCCAGTAGTATCGGGACAGGGCCCTACGAGCAGTACTTC.

The chain couples TRBV9 to TRBJ2-2, with 8 bases lining up with TRBD2. The V gene's germline CDR1 is SGDLS and CDR2 YYNGEE. The CDR3 has 16 amino acids. V lost 1 base and J lost 7; bases outside the gene matches: 9. The CDR3, as DNA: TGTGCCAGCAGCGTAAGGAGCGGGAGCGCCGGCGGGGAGCTGTTTTTT. The encoded protein is CASSVRSGSAGGELFF.

This clone was observed a single time. This chain links TRBV6-6 with TRBJ2-1; D may be TRBD2 (5 bases). The V gene lost 0 bases and the J gene lost 6 bases, with 6 bases spanning the gap. Germline V gene data show CDR1 as MNHNY and CDR2 as SVGAGI (reference sequence). The CDR3 runs to 13 residues. The CDR3 bases are TGTGCCAGCAGTTACTCTAGCGTCAATGAGCAGTTCTTC. This sequence encodes CASSYSSVNEQFF.

The V call is TRBV28, the J call TRBJ2-1; D call uncertain. Looked up from germline, CDR1 is MDHEN and CDR2 is SYDVKM. The CDR3 spans 11 residues. V gave up 7 bases and J gave up 6 bases, with 7 bases separating them. In DNA, the CDR3 is TGTGCCAGCAACCTACTCAATGAGCAGTTCTTC. This sequence encodes CASNLLNEQFF.

The V gene is TRBV4-3, the J gene TRBJ1-4; no definite D call. From germline, CDR1 is LGHNA and CDR2 YSLEER. Trimming shortened V by 3 bases and J by 1 base, and 9 bases separated the two germline ends. This CDR3 has 15 amino acids. CDR3 in DNA: TGCGCCAGCAGCCAGAATGAGGGAACTAATGAAAAACTGTTTTTT. Translating gives CASSQNEGTNEKLFF.

The chain recombines TRBV7-2 with TRBJ2-3; 8 bases agree with TRBD2. CDR1 is SGHTA, CDR2 FQGNSA, per germline. This CDR3 contains 16 residues. Trimming cost V 1 base and J 2 bases; bases outside gene matches: 5. CDR3 DNA: TGTGCCAGCAGCTTAGTTGCGGGAGGTACCACAGATACGCAGTATTTT. Translated: CASSLVAGGTTDTQYF.

The chain has TRBV13 and TRBJ2-3, with D perhaps matching TRBD2 (5 bases). V was clipped by 4 bases and J by 1 base, with 18 bases between them. Germline V gene data show CDR1 as PRHDT and CDR2 as FYEKMQ (reference sequence). The CDR3 has 17 residues. The CDR3, as DNA: TGTGCCAGCAGCTACCGCCTTAGCGAGACCCGCACAGATACGCAGTATTTT. It specifies CASSYRLSETRTDTQYF.

The V gene is TRBV15, the J gene TRBJ1-5; possible D gene TRBD1, 5 bases. The CDR3 totals 15 residues. Trimming cost V 0 bases and J 7 bases, with 13 bases left between them. Germline V CDR1 and CDR2: LNHNV, YYDKDF (reference sequence). Written as DNA, the CDR3 is TGTGCCACCAGCAGAGAAGTAACCCAGGGACAGCCCCAGCATTTT. Its translation is CATSREVTQGQPQHF. The whole variable domain, filled in from reference TRBV15 and TRBJ1-5, reads DAMVIQNPRYQVTQFGKPVTLSCSQTLNHNVMYWYQQKSSQAPKLLFHYYDKDFNNEADTPDNFQSRRPNTSFCFLDIRSPGLGDTAMYLCATSREVTQGQPQHFGDGTRLSIL.

The chain couples TRBV18 to TRBJ2-4, with D hard to call. With 0 bases removed from V and 0 bases from J, the gap between germline ends came to 12 bases. CDR1 is KGHSH and CDR2 is LQKENI in the germline V gene. The CDR3 contains 17 residues. The CDR3 protein is CASSPPTQTVAKNIQYF. The CDR3 DNA sequence: TGTGCCAGCTCACCACCGACCCAGACCGTAGCCAAAAACATTCAGTACTTC.

The rearrangement joins TRBV7-9 to TRBJ1-5; D is unresolved. CDR3 length: 13 residues. Per germline, CDR1 SEHNR and CDR2 FQNEAQ (reference sequence). The V end was cut by 5 bases, the J end by 6 bases, with 11 bases between. This chain's CDR3 is CASSPTSSQPQHF. The DNA of the CDR3 is TGTGCCAGCAGCCCCACCTCTTCTCAGCCCCAGCATTTT.

The chain has TRBV28 and TRBJ1-5; D possibly corresponds to TRBD1 (6 bases). V lost 4 bases, J lost 4 bases, and 11 bases lay in between. Germline lookup yields CDR1 MDHEN and CDR2 SYDVKM. The length of the CDR3 is 14 residues. CDR3 DNA sequence: TGTGCCAGCAGTTCCCAACAGGGTAATCAGCCCCAGCATTTT. It yields the protein CASSSQQGNQPQHF.

The chain couples TRBV3-1 (or the pseudogene TRBV3-2) to TRBJ2-3; 9 bases line up with TRBD2. This CDR3 spans 16 amino acids. With 2 bases clipped from V and 4 bases from J, the junction kept 7 bases outside the gene matches. Germline lookup yields CDR1 LGHDT and CDR2 YNNKEL (reference sequence). The CDR3 DNA reads TGTGCCAGCAGCCAAAAAACTAGCGGGTCGGCAGATACGCAGTATTTT. Its protein product is CASSQKTSGSADTQYF.

This clone was detected a few times. This chain connects TRBV10-1 to TRBJ2-5; D gene uncertain. Trimming left V 5 bases short and J 5 bases short, with 12 bases between. The CDR3 spans 13 residues. CDR1 is WNHNN, CDR2 SYGVQD, per germline (reference sequence). CDR3 in amino acids: CASSLSSYETQYF. The CDR3 DNA reads TGCGCCAGCAGTCTATCTAGTTATGAGACCCAGTACTTC.

This sequence joins TRBV5-4 and TRBJ2-7; 14 bases match TRBD2. Germline V gives CDR1 SGHNT, CDR2 YYREEE (reference sequence). After removal of 1 base from V and 2 bases from J, the junction contained 2 bases not matched to a gene. This CDR3 has 16 amino acids. The CDR3 DNA sequence: TGTGCCAGCAGCTTGCGGGGACTAGCGGGAGCCTACGAGCAGTACTTC. Its translation is CASSLRGLAGAYEQYF. The full variable domain, in which reference TRBV5-4 and TRBJ2-7 provide the parts outside the CDR3, is ETGVTQSPTHLIKTRGQQVTLRCSSQSGHNTVSWYQQALGQGPQFIFQYYREEENGRGNFPPRFSGLQFPNYSSELNVNALELDDSALYLCASSLRGLAGAYEQYFGPGTRLTVT.

V usage is TRBV7-9 and J usage is TRBJ2-5, with D perhaps matching TRBD2 (7 bases). The CDR3 has 16 residues. V was clipped by 4 bases and J by 5 bases, with 20 bases between them. Germline assignment: CDR1 SEHNR and CDR2 FQNEAQ (reference sequence). The CDR3 protein is CASSSNRRGPPETQYF. The CDR3 nucleotides read TGTGCCAGCAGCTCAAACCGGCGGGGGCCCCCCGAGACCCAGTACTTC.

V is TRBV5-1 and J is TRBJ2-7, with no clear D. The CDR3 is 12 residues long. The ends were cut back, 0 bases at V and 5 bases at J, with 6 bases in the middle. The V gene's germline CDR1 is SGHRS and CDR2 YFSETQ. CDR3 in amino acids: CASSLGVNEQYF. The CDR3 nucleotides are TGCGCCAGCAGCTTGGGAGTAAACGAGCAGTACTTC.

The V call is TRBV7-2, the J call TRBJ2-3; D uncertain. Per germline, CDR1 SGHTA and CDR2 FQGNSA. The CDR3 runs to 17 residues. V was clipped by 1 base and J by 3 bases, with 17 bases between them. The CDR3 DNA reads TGTGCCAGCAGCTTAGGAGGATGGTACGGGTTTACAGATACGCAGTATTTT. Translating it yields CASSLGGWYGFTDTQYF.

V is TRBV19 and J is TRBJ2-1; 11 bases agree with TRBD2. Germline CDR1 and CDR2: LNHDA and SQIVND (reference sequence). V gave up 3 bases and J gave up 10 bases; unmatched junction bases: 5. This CDR3 has 14 amino acids. The CDR3 loop reads CASSILAGGPEQFF. The CDR3 bases are TGTGCCAGTAGTATTCTAGCGGGGGGCCCCGAGCAGTTCTTC.

The chain has TRBV7-3 and TRBJ2-3; 9 bases align to TRBD1. The CDR3 is made up of 16 amino acids. CDR1 is SGHTA and CDR2 is FQGTGA in the germline V gene. V was clipped by 0 bases and J by 4 bases; unmatched bases: 5. This chain's CDR3 is CASSLTRQGGPDTQYF. Here the CDR3 DNA reads TGTGCCAGCAGCTTAACGCGACAGGGGGGTCCAGATACGCAGTATTTT.